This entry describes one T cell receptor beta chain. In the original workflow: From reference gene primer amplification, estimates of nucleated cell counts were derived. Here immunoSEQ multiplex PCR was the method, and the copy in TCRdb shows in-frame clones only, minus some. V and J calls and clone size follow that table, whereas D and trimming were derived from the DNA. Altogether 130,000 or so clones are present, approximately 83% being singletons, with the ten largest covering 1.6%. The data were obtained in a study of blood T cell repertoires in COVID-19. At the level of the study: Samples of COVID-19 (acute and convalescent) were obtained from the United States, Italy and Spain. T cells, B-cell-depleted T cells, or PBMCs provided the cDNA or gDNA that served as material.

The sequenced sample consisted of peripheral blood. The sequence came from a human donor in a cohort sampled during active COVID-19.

The CDR3 protein is CATKDSNTDTQYF. CDR3 coding DNA: TGTGCCACCAAGGACAGTAACACAGATACGCAGTATTTT. V usage is TRBV10-3 and J usage is TRBJ2-3; perhaps TRBD1 as D (6 bases). V lost 10 bases to trimming and J lost 2 bases, with 13 bases between them. Germline V gene lookup returns CDR1 ENHRY and CDR2 SYGVKD. This CDR3 is 13 amino acids long.